A single sample gave rise to the 10 T cell receptor beta chains below, sequenced in a study of blood T cells in healthy people across ages. Then a second PCR, running about 7 to 11 cycles, was carried out with a sample-barcoded 5' primer and a J-beta primer mix. TCRdb re-called the 5' RACE reads with MiXCR, one entry per CDR3 protein. This table has some 1.5 million distinct CDR3 sequences, 28% appearing once. The sample comprised blood. Source of these receptors: a woman in her 30s in good health.

The rearrangement uses TRBV4-1 and TRBJ2-5, with a tentative D call TRBD2 (5 bases). V dropped 4 bases and J dropped 5 bases, with 17 bases sitting between them. Germline V gene data show CDR1 as MGHRA and CDR2 as YSYEKL. CDR3 size: 15 residues. The CDR3 protein is CASSPGIGVGETQYF. CDR3 coding DNA: TGCGCCAGCAGCCCAGGCATCGGGGTTGGTGAGACCCAGTACTTC.

This clonotype has ten or more counts. This chain links TRBV29-1 with TRBJ2-5, with D possibly being TRBD1 (5 bases). The V gene lost 4 bases and the J gene lost 2 bases, with 11 bases spanning the gap. This CDR3 comprises 13 residues. The V gene's germline CDR1 is SQVTM and CDR2 ANQGSEA. CDR3 DNA sequence: TGCAGCGTTGTGAACAGGAAACAAGAGACCCAGTACTTC. This codes for CSVVNRKQETQYF.

V usage is TRBV20-1 and J usage is TRBJ2-7; D is perhaps TRBD2 (6 bases). The CDR3 runs to 15 residues. Looked up from germline, CDR1 is DFQATT and CDR2 is SNEGSKA (reference sequence). V shed 1 base and J shed 0 bases, with 13 bases lying between them. The CDR3 nucleotides read TGCAGTGCTAGAGTTACTAGCACCAACTCCTACGAGCAGTACTTC. It encodes CSARVTSTNSYEQYF.

This CDR3 is CASSQSGLRNTGELFF. CDR3 nucleotides: TGTGCCAGCAGCCAATCCGGACTTCGGAACACCGGGGAGCTGTTTTTT. The J gene is TRBJ2-2, the V gene TRBV14; D possibly corresponds to TRBD2 (5 bases). This CDR3 is built from 16 residues. Germline CDR1 SGHDN, CDR2 FVKESK. The V and J ends lost 2 bases and 1 base respectively, with 11 bases between them.

The CDR3 sequence: CASSYLYTEAFF. DNA of the CDR3: TGTGCCAGCAGTTATTTATATACTGAAGCTTTCTTT. The V gene is TRBV6-2 or TRBV6-3, the J gene TRBJ1-1, with D unresolved. Germline lookup yields CDR1 MNHEY and CDR2 SVGEGT. This CDR3 has 12 amino acids. V lost 3 bases and J 5 bases, leaving 7 bases between the germline ends.

Concerning this clonotype: Since a much larger clone is just one base distant, this may be a read error. The chain links TRBV6-1 to TRBJ2-7; 10 bases fit TRBD1. CDR1 is MNHNS and CDR2 is SASEGT in the germline V gene. The CDR3 is made up of 14 amino acids. The CDR3 region has the DNA TGTGCCAGCAACCCGGACAGGGGGACCTACAAGCAGTACTTC. Its translation is CASNPDRGTYKQYF.

This chain links TRBV12-3 or TRBV12-4 with TRBJ2-3; 9 bases agree with TRBD1. J was trimmed by 1 base and V by 3 bases; bases with no gene match: 5. The CDR3 is 16 residues long. DNA of the CDR3: TGTGCCAGCAGTTTGCTAGGGGACAGGGGCACAGATACGCAGTATTTT. Its translation: CASSLLGDRGTDTQYF.

V and J are TRBV2 and TRBJ2-7, with D unresolved. TRBJ2-5 matches the DNA end more closely, so the J call is doubtful. The CDR3 totals 13 residues. From germline, CDR1 is SNHLY and CDR2 FYNNEI. This chain's CDR3 is CASSGSVWETQYF. The CDR3 DNA follows: TGTGCCAGCAGTGGATCAGTCTGGGAGACCCAGTACTTC.

The V call is TRBV6-1, the J call TRBJ1-5, with D possibly being TRBD1 (5 bases). Germline V gives CDR1 MNHNS, CDR2 SASEGT. The CDR3 is 16 residues long. Trimming took 6 bases from V and 4 from J, leaving 19 bases between them. CDR3 loop: CASSPQGVGLNQPQHF. The CDR3 nucleotides read TGTGCCAGCAGCCCCCAGGGCGTTGGGCTGAATCAGCCCCAGCATTTT.

The chain couples TRBV7-9 to TRBJ1-5; no clear D gene. This CDR3 has 15 amino acids. V was shortened by 1 base and J by 5 bases, with 12 bases between the two germline ends. Germline CDR1 SEHNR, CDR2 FQNEAQ (reference sequence). The chain's CDR3 is CASSLGSERDQPQHF. CDR3 DNA: TGTGCCAGCAGCTTAGGATCGGAAAGGGATCAGCCCCAGCATTTT.